The 11 T cell receptor beta chains below were found in one sample sequenced in a study of read filtering for tumor transcriptome and immune sequencing. This library used roughly 370 ng RNA and molecular barcoded adaptors spanning alpha/delta and beta/gamma chains. Each CDR3 protein is one row after TCRdb ran MiXCR on the reads. The profile shows tens of thousands of distinct CDR3 sequences, roughly 19% of them singletons. What was sequenced was a population of CD138-negative cells sorted from bone marrow. The receptors here all came from a donor aged 40 or older with multiple myeloma.

This clonotype has a count of ten or more. The V and J genes are TRBV3-1 and TRBJ2-5; TRBD2 is a possible D gene (6 bases). CDR1 LGHDT and CDR2 YNNKEL come from the germline V gene (reference sequence). The length of the CDR3 is 13 residues. The V end was cut by 4 bases, the J end by 4 bases, with 10 bases between. CDR3 in DNA: TGTGCCAGCAGCCCGTCCGGGGGAGAGACCCAGTACTTC. This gives the protein CASSPSGGETQYF.

This clonotype showed up just once. The junction and the germline gene differ at one end; a read error may be behind it. CDR3: CASSGQTLSSYSEQFF. The CDR3 DNA follows: TGTGCCAGCAGCGGACAAACCCTAAGCTCCTACAGTGAGCAGTTCTTC. The chain employs TRBV2 and TRBJ2-1, with D maybe TRBD1 (5 bases). CDR1 SNHLY and CDR2 FYNNEI come from the germline V gene. The CDR3 sequence is 16 residues long.

At least ten counts were recorded for this clonotype. V gene TRBV7-8 combines with J gene TRBJ2-2, with no clear D. Looked up from germline, CDR1 is SGHVS and CDR2 is FQNEAQ. The CDR3 has 13 residues. V was trimmed by 5 bases and J by 1 base, leaving 5 bases between them. As DNA, the CDR3 is TGTGCCAGCAGCCCATGGAACACCGGGGAGCTGTTTTTT. It codes for CASSPWNTGELFF.

There are many counts of this clonotype. The gene calls are TRBV2 and TRBJ2-1; 10 nucleotides line up with TRBD2. The germline V gene has CDR1 SNHLY and CDR2 FYNNEI. After removal of 3 bases from V and 4 bases from J, the junction contained 21 bases not matched to a gene. This CDR3 is built from 21 residues. DNA of the CDR3: TGTGCCAGCAGTGACCCTGGGCAGGGTATACTAGCGGGAAACGAATACAATGAGCAGTTCTTC. It is translated as CASSDPGQGILAGNEYNEQFF.

About this clonotype: At one end the junction does not follow the germline gene, possibly because of a read error. The chain recombines TRBV5-1 with TRBJ2-1, with 10 nucleotides matching TRBD2. Germline V gene sequence: CDR1 SGHRS, CDR2 YFSETQ. This CDR3 is built from 15 residues. The DNA for the CDR3 is TGCACCAGTAGCCCGGGACTAGCGACGTACAATGAGCGGTTCTTC. This codes for CTSSPGLATYNERFF.

The V and J genes are TRBV20-1 and TRBJ2-7; the match to TRBD1 covers 8 bases. Unmatched junction bases numbered 10, after V lost 6 bases and J lost 3 bases. The CDR3 length is 14 residues. Per the germline V gene, CDR1 is DFQATT and CDR2 is SNEGSKA (reference sequence). The CDR3 DNA is TGCAGTGCAAATGGACAGGGTCCGTTCTACGAGCAGTACTTC. Protein: CSANGQGPFYEQYF.

There are many counts of this clonotype. This chain uses TRBV14 with TRBJ2-1; TRBD2 matches 12 bases. The CDR3 totals 18 residues. J lost 4 bases, V lost 1 base, and 8 bases had no gene match. Germline V lookup: CDR1 SGHDN, CDR2 FVKESK. The CDR3 DNA sequence: TGTGCCAGCAGCCAAGCCTCGACTAGCGGGAGACCTTACAATGAGCAGTTCTTC. Protein sequence: CASSQASTSGRPYNEQFF.

The J gene is TRBJ1-1, the V gene TRBV7-9; 7 bases line up with TRBD1. Germline lookup yields CDR1 SEHNR and CDR2 FQNEAQ (reference sequence). The CDR3 covers 14 residues. J was trimmed by 5 bases and V by 5 bases; bases with no gene match: 8. CDR3 residues: CASSARDRWTEAFF. CDR3 nucleotide sequence: TGTGCCAGCAGCGCCCGGGACAGATGGACTGAAGCTTTCTTT.

In its sample, this clonotype was seen a few times. A much more abundant neighbour one base away suggests this may be a read error. The chain couples TRBV7-3 to TRBJ2-1; possibly TRBD2 for D (6 bases). The CDR3 consists of 15 residues. Germline V gene lookup returns CDR1 SGHTA and CDR2 FQGTGA. CDR3 in amino acids: CASSWPGREDNKQFF. The CDR3, as DNA: TGTGCCAGCAGCTGGCCCGGGCGGGAAGACAATAAGCAGTTCTTC.

This clonotype has a count of ten or more. The genes are TRBV6-6 and TRBJ2-7; no clear D. The CDR3 is made up of 10 amino acids. V lost 8 bases and J lost 4, with 6 bases in between. The germline CDR1 and CDR2 sequences are MNHNY and SVGAGI (reference sequence). As DNA, the CDR3 is TGTGCCAGCGGGGTTTACGAGCAGTACTTC. It codes for CASGVYEQYF.

The chain combines TRBV11-1 with TRBJ2-3; 10 nucleotides agree with TRBD2. The V gene end was trimmed by 6 bases and the J gene end by 7 bases; junction bases not matched to a gene: 10. CDR3 length: 15 residues. CDR1 and CDR2 (germline): SGHAT, FQDESV (reference sequence). CDR3 nucleotide sequence: TGTGCCAGCAGACCCTTAGCGGGGGGCCGGCATACGCAGTATTTT. It is translated as CASRPLAGGRHTQYF.